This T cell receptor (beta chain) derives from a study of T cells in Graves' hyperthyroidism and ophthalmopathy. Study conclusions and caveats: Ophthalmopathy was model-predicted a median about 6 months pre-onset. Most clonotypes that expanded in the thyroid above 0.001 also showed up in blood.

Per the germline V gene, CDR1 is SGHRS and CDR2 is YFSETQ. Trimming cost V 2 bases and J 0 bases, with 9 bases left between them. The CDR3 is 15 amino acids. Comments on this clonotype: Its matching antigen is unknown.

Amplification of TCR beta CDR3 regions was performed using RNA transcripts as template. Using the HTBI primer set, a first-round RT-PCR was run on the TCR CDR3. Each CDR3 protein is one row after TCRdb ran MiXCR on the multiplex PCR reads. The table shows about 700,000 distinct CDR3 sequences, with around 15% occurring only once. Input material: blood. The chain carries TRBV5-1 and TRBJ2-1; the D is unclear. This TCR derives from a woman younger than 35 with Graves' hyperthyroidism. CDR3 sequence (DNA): TGCGCCAGCAGCTTCGCGGTTAGCTCCTACAATGAGCAGTTCTTC. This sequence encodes CASSFAVSSYNEQFF.